This TCR beta chain was sequenced for a study of CD8+ T cells in alopecia areata. The treatment: oral pan-JAK inhibitor, 5-10 mg twice daily. Lesional scalp punch biopsies and peripheral blood came from alopecia areata patients. Study-level points and caveats: While patients received tofacitinib, many expanded lesional clones remained present in scalp and blood. It was lesional scalp, especially alopecia totalis/universalis, that showed higher clonality than normal scalp.

This CDR3 comprises 10 residues. Germline-derived CDR1 and CDR2 are DFQATT and SNEGSKA (reference sequence). Trimming stripped 5 bases from V and 6 bases from J, with 7 bases between. Once RNA had been extracted, it was reverse transcribed into cDNA to act as the sequencing template. Libraries were prepared by immunoSEQ multiplex PCR; TCRdb keeps only in-frame clonotypes and omits some of them. Of 150,000 to 200,000 clones listed, about 53% are singletons. The sample holds a few counts of this clone. Its target is unknown. This sample comprised CD8+ T cells sorted from blood, obtained at week 24, from a patient treated with tofacitinib. The genes are TRBV20-1 and TRBJ1-2; D unclear. This clonotype was obtained from a human donor with alopecia areata. The CDR3 sequence: CSASRDGYTF. The CDR3 nucleotides are TGCAGTGCTTCACGAGATGGCTACACCTTC.